This T cell receptor beta chain was found in a study of T cell repertoires in cytomegalovirus infection. Note on this clonotype: Its antigen remains unidentified.

Each CDR3 protein is one row after TCRdb ran MiXCR on the reads. Among roughly 920,000 distinct CDR3 sequences listed, around 31% were seen once. The CDR3 consists of 13 residues. With 4 bases removed from V and 2 bases from J, the gap between germline ends came to 9 bases. CDR1 is SQVTM, CDR2 ANQGSEA, per germline. The clonotype was recovered from a human donor in good health (CMV status not recorded). Some clones in this sample may be carry-over from other donors' samples. Sequenced here: cultured CD8+ T cells from PBMCs, sampled from culture after CMV antigen stimulation. The chain uses TRBV29-1 and TRBJ2-1, with D perhaps matching TRBD2 (6 bases). The CDR3 nucleotides read TGCAGCGTTGTGGGGGGAGCCTACAATGAGCAGTTCTTC. The encoded protein is CSVVGGAYNEQFF.